This is a list of T cell receptor beta chains from one sample in a study of OX40 agonist ivuxolimab in advanced cancers. Produced via immunoSEQ multiplex PCR; TCRdb's table is partial and in-frame only. The sample records some 70,000 clones, more than 75% being singletons. The input for sequencing was CD4+ or CD8+ T cells sorted from blood, taken in a trial of the OX40 agonist ivuxolimab. These receptors originate from an adult with an advanced solid tumor such as melanoma, head and neck, liver or kidney cancer. Both conserved end residues are part of each CDR3. A D gene is named only where the DNA matches it firmly. The size of a clone is reported for some rows only, either as once, few or many, or as a class for expanded clones.

>TRBJ2-3|TRBV5-1|14|NA|NA
CASKVGPGTDTQYF
TGCGCCAGCAAAGTGGGGCCGGGCACAGATACGCAGTATTTT
>TRBJ1-1|TRBV7-2|16|NA|NA
CASRRPGAIGGTETFF
TGTGCCAGCAGGCGGCCGGGGGCAATTGGTGGCACTGAAACTTTCTTT
>TRBJ2-1|TRBV7-2|15|NA|NA
CASSIDPSPYNEQFF
TGTGCCAGCAGCATCGACCCGTCCCCCTACAATGAGCAGTTCTTC
>TRBJ1-1|TRBV12-5|12|TRBD1|once
CASGGQGTEAFF
TGTGCTAGTGGAGGACAGGGCACTGAAGCTTTCTTT
>TRBJ2-5|TRBV21-1|15|NA|once
CATFLGGGHQETQYF
TGTGCCACCTTCCTTGGTGGGGGGCACCAAGAGACCCAGTACTTC
>TRBJ1-1|TRBV7-2|13|NA|NA
CASTLVVGTEAFF
TGTGCCAGCACCCTGGTAGTCGGGACGGAAGCTTTCTTT
>TRBJ2-5|TRBV7-2|15|NA|NA
CASSLRGTGQETQYF
TGTGCCAGCAGCTTACGCGGGACCGGGCAAGAGACCCAGTACTTC
>TRBJ1-6|TRBV5-1|16|TRBD1|once
CASSSWGQGNNSPLHF
TGCGCCAGCAGCTCGTGGGGACAGGGTAATAATTCACCCCTCCACTTT
>TRBJ2-7|TRBV29-1|13|TRBD1|many
CSVEGQGLYEQYF
TGCAGCGTTGAGGGACAGGGGCTCTACGAGCAGTACTTC
>TRBJ2-5|TRBV4-3|15|TRBD1|NA
CASSQQKGQGETQYF
TGCGCCAGCTCCCAACAAAAAGGACAGGGAGAGACCCAGTACTTC
>TRBJ1-2|TRBV4-2|16|TRBD1|NA
CASRTIGQGTAYGYTF
TGTGCCAGCAGAACGATCGGACAGGGAACAGCCTATGGCTACACCTTC
>TRBJ1-5|TRBV7-3|14|NA|NA
CASSPQGGNQPQHF
TGTGCCAGCAGCCCACAGGGCGGGAATCAGCCCCAGCATTTT
>TRBJ1-2|TRBV7-9|16|TRBD1|NA
CASSLDRGHRAYGYTF
TGTGCCAGCAGCTTAGATAGGGGGCACCGGGCCTATGGCTACACCTTC
>TRBJ2-1|TRBV5-4|14|NA|NA
CASSLWSSYNEQFF
TGTGCCAGCAGTCTCTGGAGCTCCTACAATGAGCAGTTCTTC
>TRBJ2-3|TRBV9|13|NA|NA
CASSVGGTDTQYF
TGTGCCAGCAGCGTAGGCGGCACAGATACGCAGTATTTT
>TRBJ2-5|TRBV5-1|13|NA|NA
CASSAGTSETQYF
TGCGCCAGCAGCGCCGGGACCTCAGAGACCCAGTACTTC
>TRBJ2-7|TRBV6-5|14|TRBD1|NA
CASGRQGTRYEQYF
TGTGCCAGCGGTAGACAGGGCACTAGATACGAGCAGTACTTC
>TRBJ2-2|TRBV7-2|13|TRBD2|NA
CATRGGSSGELFF
TGTGCCACCCGGGGGGGCTCAAGCGGGGAGCTGTTTTTT
>TRBJ1-4|TRBV28|15|NA|NA
CASSFLAGYGEKLFF
NA
>TRBJ2-2|TRBV5-1|12|NA|NA
CASRGATGELFF
TGCGCCAGCAGGGGGGCCACCGGGGAGCTGTTTTTT
>TRBJ1-6|TRBV9|15|NA|NA
CASSVRGSYNSPLHF
TGTGCCAGCAGCGTCCGGGGCTCCTATAATTCACCCCTCCACTTT
>TRBJ1-4|TRBV6-5|15|NA|NA
CASSYRLPTNEKLFF
TGTGCCAGCAGTTACCGACTTCCAACTAATGAAAAACTGTTTTTT
>TRBJ1-2|TRBV27|14|NA|NA
CASSLSQTNYGYTF
TGTGCCAGCAGTTTATCACAGACCAACTATGGCTACACCTTC
>TRBJ1-1|TRBV29-1|13|NA|NA
CSVIRALNTEAFF
TGCAGCGTTATAAGAGCCTTGAACACTGAAGCTTTCTTT
>TRBJ2-3|TRBV19|14|TRBD1|NA
CASTRQGSADTQYF
TGTGCCAGTACCAGACAGGGTTCTGCAGATACGCAGTATTTT
>TRBJ2-3|TRBV11-2|16|NA|NA
CASSERYTTSTDTQYF
TGTGCCAGCAGCGAACGATACACCACTAGCACAGATACGCAGTATTTT
>TRBJ1-2|TRBV29-1|12|TRBD1|NA
CSVEDTGGGYTF
TGCAGCGTTGAAGATACAGGGGGGGGCTACACCTTC
>TRBJ2-6|TRBV2|17|TRBD1|NA
CASDSPGQNSGANVLTF
TGTGCCAGCGACTCTCCGGGACAGAACTCTGGGGCCAACGTCCTGACTTTC
>TRBJ2-1|TRBV5-1|15|NA|once
CASSLGGFGLDEQFF
TGCGCCAGCAGCTTGGGAGGGTTTGGCCTCGATGAGCAGTTCTTC
>TRBJ2-1|TRBV7-2|11|NA|once
CASSLRTNQFF
TGTGCCAGCAGCTTACGGACCAACCAGTTCTTC
>TRBJ2-7|TRBV6-5|14|TRBD1|NA
CASSSGQGGYEQYF
TGTGCCAGCAGCTCCGGACAGGGGGGCTACGAGCAGTACTTC
>TRBJ2-7|TRBV6-5|15|NA|NA
CASSYRGTVRDEQYF
TGTGCCAGCAGTTACCGCGGGACGGTTAGGGACGAGCAGTACTTC